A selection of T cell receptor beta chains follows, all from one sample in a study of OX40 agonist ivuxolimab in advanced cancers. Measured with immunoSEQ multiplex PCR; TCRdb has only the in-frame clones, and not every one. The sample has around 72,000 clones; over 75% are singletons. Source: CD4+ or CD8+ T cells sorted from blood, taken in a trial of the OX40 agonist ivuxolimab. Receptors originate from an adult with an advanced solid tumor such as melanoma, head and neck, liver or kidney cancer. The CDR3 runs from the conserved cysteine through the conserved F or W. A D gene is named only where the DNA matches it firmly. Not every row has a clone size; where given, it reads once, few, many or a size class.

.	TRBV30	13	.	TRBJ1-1	TGTGCCTGGAGTGTAGGACAGAACACTGAAGCTTTCTTT	CAWSVGQNTEAFF
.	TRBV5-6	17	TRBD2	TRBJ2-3	TGTGCCAGCAGCTTGGGCGGGCTAGCGGTTAGCACAGATACGCAGTATTTT	CASSLGGLAVSTDTQYF
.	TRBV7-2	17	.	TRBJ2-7	TGTGCCAGCAGCTTACCCCGGAAGTTAGCGGTTTCCTACGAGCAGTACTTC	CASSLPRKLAVSYEQYF
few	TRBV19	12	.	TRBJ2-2	TGTGCCAGTAGACTTCACACCGGGGAGCTGTTTTTT	CASRLHTGELFF
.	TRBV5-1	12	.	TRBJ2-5	TGCGCCAGCAGCCCCGAGGGTCGCACCCAGTACTTC	CASSPEGRTQYF
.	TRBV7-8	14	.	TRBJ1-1	TGTGCCAGCAGCTTAGCGAGCAGGGATACTGAAGCTTTCTTT	CASSLASRDTEAFF
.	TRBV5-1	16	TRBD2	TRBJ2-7	TGCGCCAGCAGCTCTGGACTAGGGGTGAGCTCCTACGAGCAGTACTTC	CASSSGLGVSSYEQYF
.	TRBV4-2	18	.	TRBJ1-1	TGTGCCAGCAGCCATGGTCTTTGGACGGAGGAATTAAGCACTGAAGCTTTCTTT	CASSHGLWTEELSTEAFF
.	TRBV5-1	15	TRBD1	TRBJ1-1	TGCGCCAGCAGCTTGGAAAGACAGGGGGCCGGGAAAGCTTTCTTT	CASSLERQGAGKAFF
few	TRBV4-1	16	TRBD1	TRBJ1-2	TGCGCCAGCAGCCACAAACAGGGGGCCCCTAACTATGGCTACACCTTC	CASSHKQGAPNYGYTF
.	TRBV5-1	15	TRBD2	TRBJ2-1	TGCGCCAGCAGCTTGCCGGGGGGGCCGGTCAATGAGCAGTTCTTC	CASSLPGGPVNEQFF
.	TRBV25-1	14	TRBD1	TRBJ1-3	TGTGCCAGTGGACAGGGCTTGTCTGGAAACACCATATATTTT	CASGQGLSGNTIYF
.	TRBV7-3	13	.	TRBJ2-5	TGTGCCAGCAGCTCAGTAGCTCAAGAGACCCAGTACTTC	CASSSVAQETQYF